One and the same sample provided the 7 T cell receptor beta chains below, sequenced in a study of cytomegalovirus exposure and HLA in healthy donors. This PCR relied on a set of 60 Vbeta primers and 13 Jbeta primers. Sequencing was performed with immunoSEQ multiplex PCR; in TCRdb, only in-frame clones are kept and a portion is missing. The sample includes approximately 110,000 clones, around three quarters of them seen just once. Input material: PBMCs. These receptors were collected from a woman in her thirties or forties in good health and CMV-seropositive.

This clone was observed a handful of times. V is TRBV21-1 and J is TRBJ1-5. TRBV21-1 is noted as a pseudogene. The CDR3 runs 13 residues. The CDR3 sequence: CASLREDNQPQHF. In DNA, the CDR3 is TGTGCCAGTCTGAGGGAGGACAATCAGCCCCAGCATTTT.

This chain links TRBV5-1 with TRBJ2-1; 13 positions match TRBD2. V was clipped by 4 bases and J by 7 bases; unmatched bases: 8. Per germline, CDR1 SGHRS and CDR2 YFSETQ. CDR3 size: 16 residues. The CDR3 DNA is TGCGCCAGCAGCGAAACTCCGACTAGCGGGAGGAATGAGCAGTTCTTC. Protein product: CASSETPTSGRNEQFF.

The CDR3 bases are TGTGCCAGCAGCTTAGAGAGTAATCAGCCCCAGCATTTT. It yields the protein CASSLESNQPQHF. This chain links TRBV7-8 with TRBJ1-5; D is ambiguous. The CDR3 totals 13 residues. Trimming stripped 1 base from V and 4 bases from J, with 5 bases between. The germline CDR1 and CDR2 sequences are SGHVS and FQNEAQ.

The chain combines TRBV10-2 with TRBJ2-1, with 9 bases identical to TRBD1. V shed 5 bases and J 1 base; nucleotides not matched to a gene: 6. The CDR3 extends over 16 amino acids. Germline values: CDR1 WSHSY, CDR2 SAAADI. This CDR3 is CASSLTGGLSYNEQFF. For the CDR3, the DNA is TGCGCCAGCAGTTTGACAGGGGGACTATCCTACAATGAGCAGTTCTTC.

The chain is built from TRBV19 and TRBJ1-4, with TRBD1 matching over 9 bases. CDR1 is LNHDA, CDR2 SQIVND, per germline (reference sequence). Germline trimming cut 10 bases from V and 7 bases from J; bases unmatched to any gene: 10. This CDR3 comprises 14 residues. The CDR3 sequence is CATLQGQGIEKLFF. In DNA, the CDR3 is TGTGCCACCCTACAGGGACAGGGAATTGAAAAACTGTTTTTT.

The chain couples TRBV28 to TRBJ1-2; D uncertain. Germline CDR1 MDHEN, CDR2 SYDVKM. This CDR3 is built from 14 residues. Trimming removed 3 bases at V and 0 bases at J, with 8 bases between. In DNA, the CDR3 is TGTGCCAGCAGTTTCTACAGCTCTAACTATGGCTACACCTTC. Protein sequence: CASSFYSSNYGYTF.

This chain links TRBV27 with TRBJ2-7, with 11 bases fitting TRBD1. Germline CDR1 reads MNHEY; CDR2 reads SMNVEV (reference sequence). This CDR3 spans 13 amino acids. Trimming at V came to 5 bases and at J to 5 bases, leaving 2 bases not matched to a gene. The CDR3 sequence: CASSRDRGNEQYF. CDR3 nucleotides: TGTGCCAGCAGTCGGGACAGGGGGAACGAGCAGTACTTC.